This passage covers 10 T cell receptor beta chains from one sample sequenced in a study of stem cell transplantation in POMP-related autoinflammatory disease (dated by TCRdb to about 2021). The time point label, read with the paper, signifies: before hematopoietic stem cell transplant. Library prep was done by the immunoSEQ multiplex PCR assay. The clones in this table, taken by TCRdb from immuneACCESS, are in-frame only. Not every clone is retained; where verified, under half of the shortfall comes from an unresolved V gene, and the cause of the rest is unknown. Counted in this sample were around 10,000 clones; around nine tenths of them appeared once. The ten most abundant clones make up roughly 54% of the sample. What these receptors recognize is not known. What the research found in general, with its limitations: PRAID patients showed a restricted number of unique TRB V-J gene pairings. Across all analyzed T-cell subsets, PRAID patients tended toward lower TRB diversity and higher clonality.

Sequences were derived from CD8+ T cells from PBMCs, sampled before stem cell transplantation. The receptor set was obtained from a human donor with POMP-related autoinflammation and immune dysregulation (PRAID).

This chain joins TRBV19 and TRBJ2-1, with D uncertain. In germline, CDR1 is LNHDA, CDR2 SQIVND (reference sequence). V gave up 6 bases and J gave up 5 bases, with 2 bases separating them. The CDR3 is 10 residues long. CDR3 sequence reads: CASSNNEQFF. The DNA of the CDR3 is TGTGCCAGTAGCAACAATGAGCAGTTCTTC.

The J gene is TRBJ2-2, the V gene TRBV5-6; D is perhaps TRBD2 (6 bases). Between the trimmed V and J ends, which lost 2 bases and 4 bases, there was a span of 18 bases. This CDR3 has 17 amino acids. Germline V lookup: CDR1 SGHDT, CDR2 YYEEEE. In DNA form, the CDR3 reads TGTGCCAGCAGCTTCGGCGTCGCGGGGCCGGGCACCGGGGAGCTGTTTTTT. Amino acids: CASSFGVAGPGTGELFF. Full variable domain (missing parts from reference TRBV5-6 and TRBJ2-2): DAGVTQSPTHLIKTRGQQVTLRCSPKSGHDTVSWYQQALGQGPQFIFQYYEEEERQRGNFPDRFSGHQFPNYSSELNVNALLLGDSALYLCASSFGVAGPGTGELFFGEGSRLTVL.

In nucleotides, the CDR3 is TGTGCCAGCAGTGACAGCCGGTGGGCTTTCTTT. Its protein product is CASSDSRWAFF. The chain employs TRBV6-6 and TRBJ1-1; weak D call: TRBD1 (5 bases). There are 11 residues in the CDR3. V gave up 5 bases and J gave up 11 bases, with 12 bases separating them. CDR1 is MNHNY, CDR2 SVGAGI, per germline (reference sequence).

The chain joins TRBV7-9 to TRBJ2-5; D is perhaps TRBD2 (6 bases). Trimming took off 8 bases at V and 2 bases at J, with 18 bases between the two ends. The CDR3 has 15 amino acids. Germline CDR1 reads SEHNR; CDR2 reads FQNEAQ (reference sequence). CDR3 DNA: TGTGCCAGCGGAGGGATGGGGGACTGGCAAGAGACCCAGTACTTC. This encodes CASGGMGDWQETQYF.

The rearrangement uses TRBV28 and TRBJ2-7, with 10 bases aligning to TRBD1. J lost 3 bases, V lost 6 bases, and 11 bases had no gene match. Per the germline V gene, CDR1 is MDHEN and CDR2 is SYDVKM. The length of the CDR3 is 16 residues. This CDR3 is CASRGDRGNQYYEQYF. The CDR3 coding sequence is TGTGCCAGCAGGGGGGACAGGGGTAACCAGTACTACGAGCAGTACTTC. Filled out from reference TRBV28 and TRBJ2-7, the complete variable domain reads DVKVTQSSRYLVKRTGEKVFLECVQDMDHENMFWYRQDPGLGLRLIYFSYDVKMKEKGDIPEGYSVSREKKERFSLILESASTNQTSMYLCASRGDRGNQYYEQYFGPGTRLTVT.

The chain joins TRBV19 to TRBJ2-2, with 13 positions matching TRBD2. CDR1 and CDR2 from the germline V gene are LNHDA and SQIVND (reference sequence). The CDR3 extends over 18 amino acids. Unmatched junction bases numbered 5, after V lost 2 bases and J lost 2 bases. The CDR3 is CASSIFGLAGENTGELFF. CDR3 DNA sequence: TGTGCCAGTAGTATATTTGGACTAGCGGGGGAAAACACCGGGGAGCTGTTTTTT.

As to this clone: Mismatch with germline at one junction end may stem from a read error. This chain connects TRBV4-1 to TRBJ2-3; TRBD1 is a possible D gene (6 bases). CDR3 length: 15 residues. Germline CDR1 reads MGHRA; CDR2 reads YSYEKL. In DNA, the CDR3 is TGCGCCAGCAGCCAGTCAGGGGTCTGGAAGGCGGAATTTTTTTTT. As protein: CASSQSGVWKAEFFF.

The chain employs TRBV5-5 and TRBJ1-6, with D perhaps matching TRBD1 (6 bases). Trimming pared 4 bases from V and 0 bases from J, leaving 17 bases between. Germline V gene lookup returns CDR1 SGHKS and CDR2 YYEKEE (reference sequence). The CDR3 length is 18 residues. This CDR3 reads CASSPTITTGSYNSPLHF. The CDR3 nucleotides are TGTGCCAGCAGCCCTACTATTACGACAGGCTCCTATAATTCACCCCTCCACTTT.

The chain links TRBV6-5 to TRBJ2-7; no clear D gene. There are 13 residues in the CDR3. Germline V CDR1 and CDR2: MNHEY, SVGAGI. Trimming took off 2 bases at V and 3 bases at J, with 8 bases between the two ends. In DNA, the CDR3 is TGTGCCAGCAGTTACGGCACCAACTACGAGCAGTACTTC. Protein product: CASSYGTNYEQYF.

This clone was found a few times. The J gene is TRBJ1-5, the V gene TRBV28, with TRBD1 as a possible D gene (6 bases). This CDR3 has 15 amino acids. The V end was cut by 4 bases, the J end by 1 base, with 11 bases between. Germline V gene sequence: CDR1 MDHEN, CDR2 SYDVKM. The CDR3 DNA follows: TGTGCCAGCAGTTCTGGGGGCGAGAGCAATCAGCCCCAGCATTTT. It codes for CASSSGGESNQPQHF. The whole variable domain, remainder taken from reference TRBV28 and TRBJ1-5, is DVKVTQSSRYLVKRTGEKVFLECVQDMDHENMFWYRQDPGLGLRLIYFSYDVKMKEKGDIPEGYSVSREKKERFSLILESASTNQTSMYLCASSSGGESNQPQHFGDGTRLSIL.